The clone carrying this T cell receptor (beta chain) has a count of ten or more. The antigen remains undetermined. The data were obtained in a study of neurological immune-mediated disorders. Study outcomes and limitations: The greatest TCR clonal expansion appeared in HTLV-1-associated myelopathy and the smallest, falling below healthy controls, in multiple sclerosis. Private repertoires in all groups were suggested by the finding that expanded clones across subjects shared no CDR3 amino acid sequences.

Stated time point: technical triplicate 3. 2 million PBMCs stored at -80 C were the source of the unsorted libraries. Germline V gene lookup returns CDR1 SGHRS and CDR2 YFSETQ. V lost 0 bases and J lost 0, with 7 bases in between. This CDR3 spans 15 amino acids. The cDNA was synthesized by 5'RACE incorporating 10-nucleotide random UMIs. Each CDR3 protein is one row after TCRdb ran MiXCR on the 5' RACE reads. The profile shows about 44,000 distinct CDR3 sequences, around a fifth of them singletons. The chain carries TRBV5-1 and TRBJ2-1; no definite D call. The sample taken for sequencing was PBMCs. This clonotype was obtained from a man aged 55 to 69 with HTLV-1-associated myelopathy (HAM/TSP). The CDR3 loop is CASSLETSSYNEQFF. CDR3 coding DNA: TGCGCCAGCAGCTTGGAAACCAGCTCCTACAATGAGCAGTTCTTC.